Each of the 19 T cell receptor beta chains below was sequenced from the same sample in a study of T cell repertoires in cytomegalovirus infection. TCRdb re-called the reads through MiXCR, storing one row per CDR3 protein. The sample lists around 440,000 distinct CDR3 sequences; over 9% were seen once. The sample comprised PBMCs. The receptors shown here come from a human donor in good health (CMV status not recorded). Some clones in this sample may be carry-over from other donors' samples.

This clonotype was seen ten or more times. The V gene is TRBV11-2, the J gene TRBJ2-1, with a weak D call TRBD1 (6 bases). With 4 bases removed from V and 1 base from J, the gap between germline ends came to 11 bases. The CDR3 spans 15 residues. From germline, CDR1 is SGHAT and CDR2 FQNNGV. The CDR3 DNA sequence: TGTGCCAGCAGCTCCCTACAGGGATCCTACAATGAGCAGTTCTTC. Protein sequence: CASSSLQGSYNEQFF.

This clonotype showed up just a few times. The V call is TRBV7-9, the J call TRBJ1-1; D remains unclear. Germline loops: CDR1 SEHNR, CDR2 FQNEAQ (reference sequence). V was shortened by 6 bases and J by 0 bases, with 14 bases between the two germline ends. This CDR3 comprises 15 residues. The CDR3 DNA follows: TGTGCCAGCAGGTCCAAAAGGCAGCTGAACACTGAAGCTTTCTTT. This sequence encodes CASRSKRQLNTEAFF.

The rearrangement links TRBV30 to TRBJ2-2; D gene ambiguous. This CDR3 is built from 14 residues. CDR1 is GTSNPN and CDR2 is SVGIG in the germline V gene (reference sequence). Trimming took off 8 bases at V and 3 bases at J, with 16 bases between the two ends. The CDR3 loop is CAGTPGPYTGELFF. DNA of the CDR3: TGTGCCGGCACTCCCGGACCTTACACCGGGGAGCTGTTTTTT.

Points on this clonotype: This could be a read error, since a much larger clone is one nucleotide away. V gene TRBV9 combines with J gene TRBJ2-5; the D gene could be TRBD1 or TRBD2 (6 bases each). Looked up from germline, CDR1 is SGDLS and CDR2 is YYNGEE. CDR3 length equals 15 residues. CDR3: CVSSVGARGGETQYF. Written as DNA, the CDR3 is TGTGTCAGCAGCGTAGGGGCCAGAGGGGGGGAGACCCAGTACTTC.

This clonotype was recorded many times. CDR3 DNA: TGTGCCATCAGGCAGGGTCCATCCTACGAGCAGTACTTC. Protein: CAIRQGPSYEQYF. J is TRBJ2-7 and V is TRBV10-3; possibly TRBD1 for D (5 bases). The CDR3 totals 13 residues. Trimming took off 6 bases at V and 1 base at J, with 10 bases between the two ends. CDR1 and CDR2 (germline): ENHRY, SYGVKD.

This clonotype was seen repeatedly, ten times or more. The chain carries TRBV7-9 and TRBJ2-1, with 7 bases that match TRBD1. The CDR3 loop spans 15 amino acids. Trimming removed 3 bases from V and 6 bases from J; junction bases left unmatched: 8. The germline V gene encodes CDR1 SEHNR and CDR2 FQNEAQ (reference sequence). The CDR3 loop is CASSFFQTGINEQFF. CDR3 coding DNA: TGTGCCAGCAGCTTTTTCCAGACAGGGATCAATGAGCAGTTCTTC.

This clonotype was counted between two and nine times. The junction shows a germline mismatch at one end, possibly a read error. This chain uses TRBV29-1 with TRBJ2-7, with a weak D call TRBD1 (5 bases). The CDR3 length is 12 residues. Germline V lookup: CDR1 SQVTM, CDR2 ANQGSEA. The CDR3: CSVEGARYEQYF. As DNA, the CDR3 is TGCAGCGTCGAAGGGGCAAGGTACGAGCAGTACTTC.

In its sample, this clonotype was seen many times. J is TRBJ1-6 and V is TRBV7-9; tentatively, D is TRBD1 (6 bases). Germline V gives CDR1 SEHNR, CDR2 FQNEAQ (reference sequence). There are 16 residues in the CDR3. V dropped 5 bases and J dropped 10 bases, with 21 bases sitting between them. The CDR3 protein is CASSGTRWGANSPLHF. CDR3 coding DNA: TGTGCCAGCAGCGGGACAAGATGGGGAGCCAACTCACCCCTCCACTTT.

This clonotype appeared many times. The rearrangement links TRBV20-1 to TRBJ2-5; 11 bases align to TRBD2. CDR3 size: 13 residues. CDR1 DFQATT and CDR2 SNEGSKA come from the germline V gene (reference sequence). V shed 5 bases and J 5 bases; nucleotides not matched to a gene: 4. DNA of the CDR3: TGCAGTGCTTCCCTAGCGGGGGGTGAGACCCAGTACTTC. This translates into CSASLAGGETQYF.

The chain has TRBV27 and TRBJ2-5; possible D gene TRBD1, 6 bases. The CDR3 runs to 14 residues. V was trimmed by 3 bases and J by 5 bases, leaving 13 bases between them. Germline CDR1 reads MNHEY; CDR2 reads SMNVEV (reference sequence). CDR3 DNA: TGTGCCAGCAGTTTCACAGGGTATCGTGAGACCCAGTACTTC. It encodes CASSFTGYRETQYF.

This clonotype came up many times. The chain employs TRBV7-9 and TRBJ1-2; tentatively, D is TRBD1 (6 bases). This CDR3 has 14 amino acids. The germline V gene encodes CDR1 SEHNR and CDR2 FQNEAQ (reference sequence). Trimming took 5 bases from V and 5 from J, leaving 15 bases between them. Here the CDR3 DNA reads TGTGCCAGCAGCGCCCGGAGGGGGACTTATGGCTACACCTTC. It specifies CASSARRGTYGYTF.

The chain links TRBV6-2 or TRBV6-3 to TRBJ1-2, with 9 bases identical to TRBD1. The length of the CDR3 is 13 residues. Germline lookup yields CDR1 MNHEY and CDR2 SVGEGT. V gave up 5 bases and J gave up 4 bases; unmatched junction bases: 2. The CDR3 DNA is TGTGCCAGCAGTACGACAGGGGGCTATGGCTACACCTTC. It codes for CASSTTGGYGYTF.

In this sample, this clonotype turned up many times. The CDR3: CASSGASKFYEQYF. The CDR3 DNA sequence: TGTGCCAGCAGTGGTGCTTCCAAATTTTACGAGCAGTACTTC. The rearrangement uses TRBV12-3 or TRBV12-4 and TRBJ2-7, with D hard to call. The CDR3 is made up of 14 amino acids. Trimming shortened V by 5 bases and J by 4 bases, and 15 bases separated the two germline ends.

This chain joins TRBV30 and TRBJ2-7, with D perhaps matching TRBD1 (6 bases). The CDR3 is 14 amino acids. Germline V gene lookup returns CDR1 GTSNPN and CDR2 SVGIG (reference sequence). V was clipped by 2 bases and J by 4 bases, with 15 bases between them. CDR3 sequence: CAWSIQGNSYEQYF. The CDR3 DNA reads as TGTGCCTGGAGTATCCAGGGGAATTCTTACGAGCAGTACTTC. The full variable domain, its missing parts supplied by reference TRBV30 and TRBJ2-7, is SQTIHQWPATLVQPVGSPLSLECTVEGTSNPNLYWYRQAAGRGLQLLFYSVGIGQISSEVPQNLSASRPQDRQFILSSKKLLLSDSGFYLCAWSIQGNSYEQYFGPGTRLTVT.

This clonotype has a count of ten or more. The chain links TRBV6-1 to TRBJ2-7, with a weak D call TRBD1 (6 bases). V was pared by 6 bases and J by 4 bases, with 22 bases between. Germline lookup yields CDR1 MNHNS and CDR2 SASEGT. The CDR3 consists of 16 residues. The CDR3 reads CASSEWGRTANYEQYF. DNA of the CDR3: TGTGCCAGCAGCGAGTGGGGGCGGACAGCAAATTACGAGCAGTACTTC.

This clonotype was detected many times. This CDR3 is CASSVNPGTSGSNEQFF. The CDR3 bases are TGTGCCAGCAGCGTGAACCCCGGGACTAGCGGATCCAATGAGCAGTTCTTC. The gene calls are TRBV9 and TRBJ2-1, with 11 nucleotides matching TRBD2. Losses at the gene ends were 2 bases for V and 6 bases for J; bases not matched to a gene: 10. Germline CDR1 SGDLS, CDR2 YYNGEE. The CDR3 is 17 amino acids.

This clonotype was seen repeatedly, ten times or more. The rearrangement links TRBV7-9 to TRBJ1-2, with D maybe TRBD1 (6 bases). The germline gives CDR1 SEHNR, CDR2 FQNEAQ (reference sequence). This CDR3 contains 12 residues. The V end was cut by 6 bases, the J end by 2 bases, with 7 bases between. The CDR3 DNA reads as TGTGCCAGCAGGGGGGGCAACTATGGCTACACCTTC. This codes for CASRGGNYGYTF.

This clonotype was observed at least ten times. The chain couples TRBV7-9 to TRBJ1-2; the match to TRBD1 covers 9 bases. CDR3 length equals 14 residues. V lost 2 bases and J lost 5; bases outside the gene matches: 3. The germline V gene encodes CDR1 SEHNR and CDR2 FQNEAQ (reference sequence). The CDR3 DNA is TGTGCCAGCAGCTTACCGACAGGGGGTTATGGCTACACCTTC. Translation gives CASSLPTGGYGYTF.

This clonotype was detected only a few times. The chain joins TRBV20-1 to TRBJ1-6; D gene unclear. The germline gives CDR1 DFQATT, CDR2 SNEGSKA (reference sequence). This CDR3 comprises 14 residues. V lost 0 bases, J lost 0 bases, and 3 bases lay in between. For the CDR3, the DNA is TGCAGTGCTAGAGACAGCTCCTATAATTCACCCCTCCACTTT. Encoded protein: CSARDSSYNSPLHF.